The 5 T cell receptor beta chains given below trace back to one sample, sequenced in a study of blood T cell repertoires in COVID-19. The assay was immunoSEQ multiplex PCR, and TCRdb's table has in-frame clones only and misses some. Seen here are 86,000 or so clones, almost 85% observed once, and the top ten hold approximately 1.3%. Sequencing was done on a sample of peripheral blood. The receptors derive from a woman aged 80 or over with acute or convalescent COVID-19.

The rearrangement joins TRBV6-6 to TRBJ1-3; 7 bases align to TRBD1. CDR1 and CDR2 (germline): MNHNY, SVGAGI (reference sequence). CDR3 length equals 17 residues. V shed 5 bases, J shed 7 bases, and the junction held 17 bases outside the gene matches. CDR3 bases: TGTGCCAGCAGTCGGACGCCGCGGGACAGATTTTTTAACACCATATATTTT. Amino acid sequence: CASSRTPRDRFFNTIYF.

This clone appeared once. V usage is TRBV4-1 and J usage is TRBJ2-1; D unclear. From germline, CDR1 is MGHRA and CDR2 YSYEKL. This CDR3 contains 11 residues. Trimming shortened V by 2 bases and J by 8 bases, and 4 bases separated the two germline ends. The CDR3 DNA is TGCGCCAGCAGCCAATATGATGAGCAGTTCTTC. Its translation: CASSQYDEQFF.

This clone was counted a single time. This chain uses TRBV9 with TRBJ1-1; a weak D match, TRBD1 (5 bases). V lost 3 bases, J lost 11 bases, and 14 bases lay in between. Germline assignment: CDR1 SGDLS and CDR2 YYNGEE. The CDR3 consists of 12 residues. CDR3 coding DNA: TGTGCCAGCAGCGCCATAACGGCAGGGGCTTTCTTT. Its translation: CASSAITAGAFF.

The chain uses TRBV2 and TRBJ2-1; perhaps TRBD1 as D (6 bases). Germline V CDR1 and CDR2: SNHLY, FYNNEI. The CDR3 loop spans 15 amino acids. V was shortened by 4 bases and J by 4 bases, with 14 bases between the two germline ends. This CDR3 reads CASSALGGPYNEQFF. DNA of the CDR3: TGTGCCAGCAGTGCATTAGGGGGTCCGTACAATGAGCAGTTCTTC.

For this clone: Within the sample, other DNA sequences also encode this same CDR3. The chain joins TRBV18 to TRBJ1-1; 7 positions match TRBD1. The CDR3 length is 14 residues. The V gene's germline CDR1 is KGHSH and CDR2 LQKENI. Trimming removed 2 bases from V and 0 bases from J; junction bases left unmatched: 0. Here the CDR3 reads CASSPGQVNTEAFF. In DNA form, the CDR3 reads TGTGCCAGCTCACCAGGACAGGTGAACACTGAAGCTTTCTTT.